This TCR beta chain was identified during a study of radiotherapy plus CTLA-4 blockade in lung cancer. Study-wide results and limits: After radiotherapy and ipilimumab, tumor-derived clones expanded in peripheral blood.

Germline CDR1 reads LNHDA; CDR2 reads SQIVND (reference sequence). This CDR3 spans 13 amino acids. The V gene lost 2 bases and the J gene lost 4 bases, with 7 bases spanning the gap. Clones were read by immunoSEQ multiplex PCR, and TCRdb kept only the in-frame ones, dropping some. In the table there are about 85,000 clones, about 86% of which are singletons. Points on this clone: Antigen specificity is unknown.

The source material was peripheral blood, sampled from a patient treated with radiotherapy plus ipilimumab. The rearrangement joins TRBV19 to TRBJ2-3; D is ambiguous. This TCR came from a human donor with non-small cell lung cancer who had a partial response to radiotherapy plus ipilimumab. The DNA of the CDR3 is TGTGCCAGTAGTATATCCCACTCAGATACGCAGTATTTT. It encodes CASSISHSDTQYF.